This TCR beta chain stems from a study of blood T cell repertoires in COVID-19. Germline V gives CDR1 MNHNS, CDR2 SASEGT. The CDR3 covers 17 residues. Trimming removed 4 bases from V and 4 bases from J, with 22 bases in between. Per the study methods: Amplifying reference gene primers gave estimates of nucleated cell counts. Sequencing was performed with immunoSEQ multiplex PCR; in TCRdb, only in-frame clones are kept and a portion is missing. The V and J calls and clone size were taken over from that table, and D and trimming were inferred from the DNA. The sample lists around 200,000 clones, roughly 80% occurring once.

The chain carries TRBV6-1 and TRBJ1-2; D possibly corresponds to TRBD1 (5 bases). The receptor's source is a human donor in a cohort sampled during active COVID-19. The specimen sequenced was peripheral blood. The CDR3 reads CASSARDGWGGPYGYTF. The CDR3 region has the DNA TGTGCCAGCAGTGCACGGGACGGTTGGGGAGGACCCTATGGCTACACCTTC.